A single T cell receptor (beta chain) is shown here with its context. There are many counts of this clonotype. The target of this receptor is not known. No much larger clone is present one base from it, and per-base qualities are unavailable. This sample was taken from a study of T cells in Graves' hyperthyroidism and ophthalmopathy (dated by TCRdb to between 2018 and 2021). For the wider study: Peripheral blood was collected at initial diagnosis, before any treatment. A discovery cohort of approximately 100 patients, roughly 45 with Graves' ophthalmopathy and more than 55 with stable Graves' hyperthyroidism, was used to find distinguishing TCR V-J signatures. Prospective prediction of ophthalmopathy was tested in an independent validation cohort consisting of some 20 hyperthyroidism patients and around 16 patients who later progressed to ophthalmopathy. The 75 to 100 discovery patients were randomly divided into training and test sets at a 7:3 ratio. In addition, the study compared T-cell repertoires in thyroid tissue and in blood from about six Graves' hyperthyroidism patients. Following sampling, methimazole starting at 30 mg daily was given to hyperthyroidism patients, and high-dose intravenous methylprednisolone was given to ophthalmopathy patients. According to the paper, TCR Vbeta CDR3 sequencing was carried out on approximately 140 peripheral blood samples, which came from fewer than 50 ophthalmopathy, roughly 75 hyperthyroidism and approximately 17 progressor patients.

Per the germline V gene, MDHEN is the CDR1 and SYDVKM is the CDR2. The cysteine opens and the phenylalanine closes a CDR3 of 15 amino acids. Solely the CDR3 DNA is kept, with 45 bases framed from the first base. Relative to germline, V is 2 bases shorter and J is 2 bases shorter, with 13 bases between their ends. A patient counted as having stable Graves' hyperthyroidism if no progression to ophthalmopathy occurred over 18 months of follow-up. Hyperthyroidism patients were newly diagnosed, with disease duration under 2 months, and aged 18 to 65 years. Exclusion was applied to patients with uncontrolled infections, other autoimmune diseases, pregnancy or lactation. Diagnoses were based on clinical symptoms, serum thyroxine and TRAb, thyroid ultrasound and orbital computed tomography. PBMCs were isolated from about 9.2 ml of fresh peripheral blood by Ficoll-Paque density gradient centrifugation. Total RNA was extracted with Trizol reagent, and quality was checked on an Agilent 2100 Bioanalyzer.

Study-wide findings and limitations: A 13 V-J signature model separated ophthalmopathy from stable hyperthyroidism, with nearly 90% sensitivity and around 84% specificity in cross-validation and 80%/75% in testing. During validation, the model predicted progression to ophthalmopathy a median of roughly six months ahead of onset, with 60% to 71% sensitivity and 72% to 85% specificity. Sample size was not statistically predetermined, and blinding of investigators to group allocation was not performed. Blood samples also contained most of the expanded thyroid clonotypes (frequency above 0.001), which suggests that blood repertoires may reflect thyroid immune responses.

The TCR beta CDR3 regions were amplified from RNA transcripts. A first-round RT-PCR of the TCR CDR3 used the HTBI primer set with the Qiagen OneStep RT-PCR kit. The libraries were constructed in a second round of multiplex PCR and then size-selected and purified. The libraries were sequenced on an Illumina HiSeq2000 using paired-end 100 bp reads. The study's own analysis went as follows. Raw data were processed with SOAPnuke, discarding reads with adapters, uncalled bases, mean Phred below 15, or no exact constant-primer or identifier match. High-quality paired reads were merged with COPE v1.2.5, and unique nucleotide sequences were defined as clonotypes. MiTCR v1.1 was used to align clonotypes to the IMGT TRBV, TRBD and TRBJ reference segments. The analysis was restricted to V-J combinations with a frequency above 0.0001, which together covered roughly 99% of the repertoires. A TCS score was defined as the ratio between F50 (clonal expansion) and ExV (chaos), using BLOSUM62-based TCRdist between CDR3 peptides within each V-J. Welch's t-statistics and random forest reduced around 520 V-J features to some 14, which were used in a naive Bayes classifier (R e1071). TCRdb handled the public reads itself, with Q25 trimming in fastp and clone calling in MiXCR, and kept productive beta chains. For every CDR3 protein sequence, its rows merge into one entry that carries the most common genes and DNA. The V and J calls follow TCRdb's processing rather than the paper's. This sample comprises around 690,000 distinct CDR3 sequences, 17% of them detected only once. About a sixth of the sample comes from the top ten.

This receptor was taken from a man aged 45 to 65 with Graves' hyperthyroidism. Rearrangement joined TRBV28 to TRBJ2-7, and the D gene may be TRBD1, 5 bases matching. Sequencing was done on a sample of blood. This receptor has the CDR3 CASSLTTVSTYEQYF. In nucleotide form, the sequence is TGTGCCAGCAGTTTAACGACAGTCTCCACCTACGAGCAGTACTTC.